A single sample gave rise to the 14 T cell receptor beta chains below, sequenced in a study of immune heterogeneity within non-small cell lung tumors. The authors amplified TCR beta CDR3 by multiplex PCR with 32 V and 13 J primers. TCRdb fed the multiplex PCR reads into MiXCR, producing one record per CDR3 protein. Of roughly 3,000 distinct CDR3 sequences listed, 52% are singletons. Bulk tumor genomic DNA, 600 ng per sample, was the template. While surgery was under way, several biopsies spaced far apart were taken per primary tumor. The study enrolled patients with untreated, newly diagnosed non-small cell lung cancer who underwent curative surgery. The sequencing sample was made of lung tumor tissue. The receptors stem from a man in his fifties or sixties with non-small cell lung cancer.

Relative to its sample, this clonotype is medium-sized (0.01 to 0.1%). This chain uses TRBV16 with TRBJ2-7, with TRBD1 matching over 9 bases. In germline, CDR1 is KGHSY, CDR2 FQNENV. The CDR3 has 14 amino acids. Trimming at V came to 6 bases and at J to 5 bases, leaving 8 bases not matched to a gene. This chain's CDR3 is CASRPRQGDDEQYF. CDR3 bases: TGTGCCAGCAGACCCCGACAGGGGGACGACGAGCAGTACTTC.

Sample share makes this clonotype medium-sized. J is TRBJ2-7 and V is TRBV20-1; 7 bases map to TRBD1. Germline values: CDR1 DFQATT, CDR2 SNEGSKA (reference sequence). J lost 5 bases, V lost 3 bases, and 13 bases had no gene match. This CDR3 contains 15 residues. This CDR3 is CSARVAGTAKHEQYF. The CDR3 bases are TGCAGTGCTAGGGTAGCCGGGACAGCCAAACACGAGCAGTACTTC.

This clonotype was recorded once. The chain carries TRBV28 and TRBJ2-7; D remains ambiguous. Trimming stripped 1 base from V and 3 bases from J, with 10 bases between. Germline assignment: CDR1 MDHEN and CDR2 SYDVKM. The CDR3 contains 14 residues. The CDR3 sequence: CASSLYVLFYEQYF. CDR3 sequence (DNA): TGTGCCAGCAGTTTATACGTTTTATTCTACGAGCAGTACTTC.

This clonotype was seen a single time. The chain's CDR3 is CASSATVEETQYF. In DNA form, the CDR3 reads TGTGCCAGCAGCGCAACGGTAGAAGAGACCCAGTACTTC. V is TRBV9 and J is TRBJ2-5; no firm D call. Trimming took off 3 bases at V and 3 bases at J, with 9 bases between the two ends. CDR3 length equals 13 residues. CDR1 is SGDLS, CDR2 YYNGEE, per germline.

V and J are TRBV6-2 or TRBV6-3 and TRBJ2-5; D unclear. This CDR3 has 13 residues. CDR1 MNHEY and CDR2 SVGEGT come from the germline V gene. The V end lost 0 bases, the J end lost 13 bases, and 15 bases lay between the germline ends. The CDR3 DNA reads TGTGCCAGCAGTTACTCCGCCAATGTGGTTTGGTACTTC. This encodes CASSYSANVVWYF.

The chain couples TRBV12-3 or TRBV12-4 to TRBJ2-2; the D gene is possibly TRBD1 (5 bases). V was clipped by 8 bases and J by 5 bases, with 12 bases between them. This CDR3 region has 13 residues. The CDR3 nucleotides read TGTGCCAGCTCTAGACAGTCTACCGGGGAGCTGTTTTTT. It yields the protein CASSRQSTGELFF.

This clonotype has a handful of counts. J is TRBJ2-1 and V is TRBV7-9; no clear D gene. Germline CDR1 reads SEHNR; CDR2 reads FQNEAQ (reference sequence). Trimming removed 3 bases at V and 7 bases at J, with 16 bases between. The CDR3 is 15 amino acids. The CDR3 DNA is TGTGCCAGCAGCTTTAGCACTCTTCAACTTAATGAGCAGTTCTTC. Encoded protein: CASSFSTLQLNEQFF.

J is TRBJ2-2 and V is TRBV19, with 14 positions matching TRBD2. CDR3 size: 17 residues. The V gene end was trimmed by 7 bases and the J gene end by 7 bases; junction bases not matched to a gene: 11. The germline CDR1 and CDR2 sequences are LNHDA and SQIVND (reference sequence). The CDR3 DNA sequence: TGTGCCAGTACCACTAAAAGACTAGCGGGAGGGCACGGGGAGCTGTTTTTT. Translation gives CASTTKRLAGGHGELFF.

This chain joins TRBV11-3 and TRBJ2-7; no definite D call. Trimming shortened V by 2 bases and J by 2 bases, and 19 bases separated the two germline ends. The CDR3 runs to 17 residues. Germline lookup yields CDR1 SGHNT and CDR2 YENEEA. The CDR3 DNA follows: TGTGCCAGCAGCTTAACCCCGCTTTTGGGCATAGCCTACGAGCAGTACTTC. Encoded protein: CASSLTPLLGIAYEQYF.

In regard to this clonotype: A junction end diverges from the germline sequence, so it may reflect a read error. The CDR3: CASIQAGGPNTGELFF. CDR3 sequence (DNA): TGTGCCAGCATCCAAGCTGGCGGTCCGAACACCGGGGAGCTGTTTTTT. This chain uses TRBV4-2 with TRBJ2-2, with D unclear. The CDR3 spans 16 residues. The germline V gene has CDR1 LGHNA and CDR2 YNFKEQ.

V gene TRBV12-3 or TRBV12-4 combines with J gene TRBJ1-5; a weak D match, TRBD1 (5 bases). The V end lost 1 base, the J end lost 0 bases, and 13 bases lay between the germline ends. This CDR3 region has 17 residues. The DNA for the CDR3 is TGTGCCAGCAGTTTAGGGAGGGGTCGAGGTAGCAATCAGCCCCAGCATTTT. This translates into CASSLGRGRGSNQPQHF.

Within the sample, this clonotype is medium-sized (0.01 to 0.1%). CDR3 residues: CASSYSAGKLFF. The CDR3, as DNA: TGTGCCAGTAGTTATTCGGCGGGGAAACTGTTTTTT. This chain connects TRBV19 to TRBJ1-4; D call uncertain. V was pared by 5 bases and J by 11 bases, with 12 bases between. The germline V gene encodes CDR1 LNHDA and CDR2 SQIVND (reference sequence). The CDR3 is 12 amino acids.

This clonotype is medium-sized (0.01 to 0.1%) by share. V usage is TRBV20-1 and J usage is TRBJ2-2, with 8 bases aligning to TRBD2. The CDR3 length is 15 residues. Germline CDR1 reads DFQATT; CDR2 reads SNEGSKA (reference sequence). V dropped 5 bases and J dropped 1; count of bases not matched to a gene: 6. This CDR3 is CSAQSGSGNTGELFF. The CDR3 nucleotides read TGCAGTGCTCAGAGCGGGAGTGGGAACACCGGGGAGCTGTTTTTT.

The chain uses TRBV6-1 and TRBJ1-6, with D unclear. V was cut by 0 bases and J by 9 bases, with 9 bases left in between. The CDR3 loop spans 14 amino acids. Germline lookup yields CDR1 MNHNS and CDR2 SASEGT. DNA of the CDR3: TGTGCCAGCAGTGAAGCGGTACCCGGTTCACCCCTCCACTTT. Translating gives CASSEAVPGSPLHF.